This T cell receptor beta chain was recovered during a study of blood T cell repertoires in COVID-19 (dated by TCRdb to about 2020). Study-level background: Collaborator samples came from the United States, Italy and Spain and covered acute and convalescent phases of COVID-19. Deeply sampled blood TCRbeta repertoires from subjects exposed to, actively infected with, or recovered from COVID-19 were included in the dataset. The material from the prospective study consisted of cDNA or gDNA derived from T cells, B-cell-depleted T cells, or PBMCs. A freely available public database, intended as a resource for researchers studying the immune response to SARS-CoV-2, is where the repertoires were released. Where available, HLA class I and class II types were taken from metadata supplied by the sample provider and were not determined by assay-based typing. Samples came from the ongoing ImmuneRACE study (first 160 participants) plus 1,254 subjects from 6 global collaborators. Sample metadata almost always included a de-identified subject ID, COVID-19 status, age in years and sex. On the study overall, not on this receptor specifically: How much clinical and demographic metadata was included differed by source and by participant, and the metadata was provided uncurated.

TCRbeta CDR3 regions were amplified from genomic DNA by means of the immunoSEQ Assay, a bias-controlled multiplex PCR. Concerning the study's data processing: Nucleated cell counts per sample were estimated from amplification of reference gene primers within the assay. To quantify the absolute abundance of each unique TCRbeta CDR3 rearrangement, sequence reads were collapsed and filtered. For each sample, productive Simpson clonality was calculated as the square root of Simpson's diversity index across productive rearrangements. As stored in TCRdb, this immuneACCESS dataset retains in-frame rearrangements with V and J assigned. A fraction of the clones does not appear; measured against another copy, unresolved V genes explain less than half of the discrepancy, and the remainder lacks a known reason. For V, J and clone size, that table is used; D and trimming come from the DNA. Present in this sample are roughly 280,000 clones, around nine tenths of which were seen just once. Jointly, the top ten make up around 11% of the sample.

Cut back by 0 bases and 6 bases, the V and J ends lie 9 bases apart. Spanning cysteine to phenylalanine, the CDR3 consists of 13 amino acids. Only the CDR3 region is kept as DNA, spanning 39 bases read in frame from base 1. Sequences SGHTA (CDR1) and FQGNSA (CDR2) are obtained from the germline V gene. In this sample, this clone turned up once. Its antigen remains undetermined. Per-base qualities were not stored, and no clone one base away is much larger. At one collaborating source in Seattle, patients were enrolled during active infection and were followed longitudinally through the course of disease. The collaborating institutions used their own protocols to collect whole blood in K2EDTA tubes. For TCRbeta analysis, collaborator samples were shipped as frozen whole blood, as isolated PBMCs, or as DNA extracted from either sample type.

The specimen was peripheral blood. Here the chain combines TRBV7-2 and TRBJ2-7; 7 matching bases give a weak D call of TRBD2. This sequence was found in a young woman with COVID-19, enrolled during active disease. This receptor carries the CDR3 CASSLAGGGEQYF. The sequenced DNA: TGTGCCAGCAGCTTAGCGGGAGGGGGCGAGCAGTACTTC.